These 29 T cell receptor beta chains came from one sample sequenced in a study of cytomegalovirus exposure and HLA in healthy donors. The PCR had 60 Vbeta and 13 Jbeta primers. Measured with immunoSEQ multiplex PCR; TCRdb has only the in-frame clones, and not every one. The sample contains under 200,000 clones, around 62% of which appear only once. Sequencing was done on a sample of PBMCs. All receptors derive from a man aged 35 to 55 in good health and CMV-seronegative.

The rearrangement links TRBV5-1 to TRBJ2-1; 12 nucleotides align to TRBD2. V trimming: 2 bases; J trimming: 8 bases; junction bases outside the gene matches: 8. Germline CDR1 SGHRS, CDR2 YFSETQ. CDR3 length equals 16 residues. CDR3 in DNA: TGCGCCAGCAGCTTCTCTAGCGGGGGGGCGTTTGATGAGCAGTTCTTC. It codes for CASSFSSGGAFDEQFF.

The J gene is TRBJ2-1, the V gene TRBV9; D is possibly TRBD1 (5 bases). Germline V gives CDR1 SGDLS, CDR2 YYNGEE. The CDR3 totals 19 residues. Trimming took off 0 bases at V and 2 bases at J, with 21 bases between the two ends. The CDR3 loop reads CASSVATAVYRTTYNEQFF. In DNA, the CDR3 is TGTGCCAGCAGCGTAGCTACCGCCGTCTACAGGACGACCTACAATGAGCAGTTCTTC.

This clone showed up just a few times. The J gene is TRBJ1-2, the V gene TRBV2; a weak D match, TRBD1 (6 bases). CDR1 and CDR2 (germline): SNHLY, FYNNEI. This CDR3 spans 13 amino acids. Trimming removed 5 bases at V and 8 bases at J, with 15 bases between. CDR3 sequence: CASSPNRDTGYTF. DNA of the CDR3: TGTGCCAGCAGTCCGAACAGGGATACGGGCTACACCTTC.

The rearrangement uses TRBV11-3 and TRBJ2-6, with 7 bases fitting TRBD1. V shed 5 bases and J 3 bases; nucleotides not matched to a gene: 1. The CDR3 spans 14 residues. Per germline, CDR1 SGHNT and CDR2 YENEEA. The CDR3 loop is CASSHRGGANVLTF. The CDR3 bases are TGTGCCAGCAGCCACAGGGGTGGGGCCAACGTCCTGACTTTC.

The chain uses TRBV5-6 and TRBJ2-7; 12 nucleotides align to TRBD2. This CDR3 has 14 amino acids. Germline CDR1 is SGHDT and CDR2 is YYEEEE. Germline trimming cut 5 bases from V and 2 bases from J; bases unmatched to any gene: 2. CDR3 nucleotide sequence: TGTGCCAGCAGTCTAGCGGGGGGGACCTACGAGCAGTACTTC. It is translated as CASSLAGGTYEQYF.

Written as DNA, the CDR3 is TGTGCCAGCAGCCCCATTTCAGGGAGGATAGGGGACACTGAAGCTTTCTTT. Translated, it gives CASSPISGRIGDTEAFF. V gene TRBV5-4 combines with J gene TRBJ1-1, with D possibly being TRBD1 (5 bases). Deletions cut 4 bases from V and 3 bases from J, with 22 bases between. CDR3 length: 17 amino acids. Germline-derived CDR1 and CDR2 are SGHNT and YYREEE (reference sequence).

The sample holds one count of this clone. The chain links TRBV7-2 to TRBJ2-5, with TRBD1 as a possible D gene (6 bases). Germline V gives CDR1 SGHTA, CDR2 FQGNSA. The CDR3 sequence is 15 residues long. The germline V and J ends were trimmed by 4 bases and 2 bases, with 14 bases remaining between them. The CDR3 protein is CASSSRTVRQETQYF. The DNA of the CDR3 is TGTGCCAGCAGCTCACGGACAGTTCGTCAAGAGACCCAGTACTTC.

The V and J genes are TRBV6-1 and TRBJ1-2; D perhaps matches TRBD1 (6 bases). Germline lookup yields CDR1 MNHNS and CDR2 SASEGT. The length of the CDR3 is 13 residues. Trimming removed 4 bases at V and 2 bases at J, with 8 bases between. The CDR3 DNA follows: TGTGCCAGCAGTGGACAGGCGAACTATGGCTACACCTTC. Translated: CASSGQANYGYTF.

This CDR3 is CASGLVLPGGNEQFF. The CDR3 region has the DNA TGTGCTAGTGGTTTGGTACTTCCGGGGGGGAATGAGCAGTTCTTC. The V gene is TRBV12-5, the J gene TRBJ2-1, with TRBD2 matching over 8 bases. The germline gives CDR1 LGHNT, CDR2 FRNRAP. The CDR3 has 15 amino acids. J gave up 7 bases and V 0 bases, and 5 bases lay outside the gene matches. The whole variable domain, remainder taken from reference TRBV12-5 and TRBJ2-1, is DARVTQTPRHKVTEMGQEVTMRCQPILGHNTVFWYRQTMMQGLELLAYFRNRAPLDDSGMPKDRFSAEMPDATLATLKIQPSEPRDSAVYFCASGLVLPGGNEQFFGPGTRLTVL.

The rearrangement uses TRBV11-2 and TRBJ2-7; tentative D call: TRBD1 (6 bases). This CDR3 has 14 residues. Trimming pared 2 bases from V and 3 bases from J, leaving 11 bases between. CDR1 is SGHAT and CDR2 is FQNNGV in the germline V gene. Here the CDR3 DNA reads TGTGCCAGCAGCTTATTTATAGGGGGCTACGAGCAGTACTTC. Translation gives CASSLFIGGYEQYF.

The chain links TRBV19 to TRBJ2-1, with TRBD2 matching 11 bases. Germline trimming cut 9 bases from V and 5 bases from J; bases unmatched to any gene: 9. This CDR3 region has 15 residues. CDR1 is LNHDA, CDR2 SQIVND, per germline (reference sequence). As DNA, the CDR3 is TGTGCCAGCCGATCCGGGACTAGCGGAAACAATGAGCAGTTCTTC. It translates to CASRSGTSGNNEQFF. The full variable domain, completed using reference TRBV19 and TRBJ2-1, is DGGITQSPKYLFRKEGQNVTLSCEQNLNHDAMYWYRQDPGQGLRLIYYSQIVNDFQKGDIAEGYSVSREKKESFPLTVTSAQKNPTAFYLCASRSGTSGNNEQFFGPGTRLTVL.

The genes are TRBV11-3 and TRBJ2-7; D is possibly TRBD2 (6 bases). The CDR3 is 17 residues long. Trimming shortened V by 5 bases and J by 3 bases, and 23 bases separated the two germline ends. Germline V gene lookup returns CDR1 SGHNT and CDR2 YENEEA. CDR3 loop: CASSPFGRGFINYEQYF. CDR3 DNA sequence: TGTGCCAGCAGCCCATTTGGGCGGGGCTTTATCAACTACGAGCAGTACTTC.

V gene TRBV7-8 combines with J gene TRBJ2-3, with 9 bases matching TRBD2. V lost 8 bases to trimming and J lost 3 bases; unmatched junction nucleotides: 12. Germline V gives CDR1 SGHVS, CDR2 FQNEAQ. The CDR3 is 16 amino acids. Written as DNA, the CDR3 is TGTGCCAGCCGAACGATACTAGCGGGCGGGACAGATACGCAGTATTTT. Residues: CASRTILAGGTDTQYF.

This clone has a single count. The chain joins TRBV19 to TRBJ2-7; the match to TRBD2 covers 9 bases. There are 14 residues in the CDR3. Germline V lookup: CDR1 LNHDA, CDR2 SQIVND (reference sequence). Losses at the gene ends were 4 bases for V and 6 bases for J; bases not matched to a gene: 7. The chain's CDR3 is CASSTGTSIVEQYF. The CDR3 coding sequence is TGTGCCAGTAGTACCGGGACTAGCATCGTCGAGCAGTACTTC.

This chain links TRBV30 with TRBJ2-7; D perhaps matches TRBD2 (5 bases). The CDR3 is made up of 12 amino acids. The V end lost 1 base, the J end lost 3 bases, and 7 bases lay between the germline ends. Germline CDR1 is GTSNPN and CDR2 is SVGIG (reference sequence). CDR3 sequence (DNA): TGTGCCTGGAGTGGGGGAGACTACGAGCAGTACTTC. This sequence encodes CAWSGGDYEQYF. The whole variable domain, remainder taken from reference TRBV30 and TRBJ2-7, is SQTIHQWPATLVQPVGSPLSLECTVEGTSNPNLYWYRQAAGRGLQLLFYSVGIGQISSEVPQNLSASRPQDRQFILSSKKLLLSDSGFYLCAWSGGDYEQYFGPGTRLTVT.

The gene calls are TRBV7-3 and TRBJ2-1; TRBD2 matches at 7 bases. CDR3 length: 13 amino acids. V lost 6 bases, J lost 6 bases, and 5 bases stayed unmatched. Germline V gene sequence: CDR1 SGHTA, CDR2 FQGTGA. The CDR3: CASSYGGSNEQFF. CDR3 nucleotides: TGTGCCAGCAGTTACGGGGGGTCCAATGAGCAGTTCTTC.

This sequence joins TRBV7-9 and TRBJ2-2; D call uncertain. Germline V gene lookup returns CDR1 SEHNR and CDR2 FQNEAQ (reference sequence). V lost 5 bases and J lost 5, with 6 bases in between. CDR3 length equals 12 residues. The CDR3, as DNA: TGTGCCAGCAGCCTACTAACCGGGGAGCTGTTTTTT. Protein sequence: CASSLLTGELFF.

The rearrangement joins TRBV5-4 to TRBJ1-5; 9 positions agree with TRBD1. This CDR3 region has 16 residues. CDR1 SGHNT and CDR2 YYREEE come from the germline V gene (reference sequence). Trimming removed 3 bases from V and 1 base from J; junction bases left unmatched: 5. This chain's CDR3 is CASSSGQGRSNQPQHF. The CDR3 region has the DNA TGTGCCAGCAGCTCGGGACAGGGTCGAAGCAATCAGCCCCAGCATTTT.

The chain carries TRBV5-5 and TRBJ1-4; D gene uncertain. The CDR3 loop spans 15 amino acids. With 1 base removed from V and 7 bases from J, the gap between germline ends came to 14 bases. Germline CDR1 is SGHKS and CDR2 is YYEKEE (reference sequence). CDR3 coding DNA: TGTGCCAGCAGCTTGCCGCAGCAAAGGAGTGAAAAACTGTTTTTT. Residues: CASSLPQQRSEKLFF.

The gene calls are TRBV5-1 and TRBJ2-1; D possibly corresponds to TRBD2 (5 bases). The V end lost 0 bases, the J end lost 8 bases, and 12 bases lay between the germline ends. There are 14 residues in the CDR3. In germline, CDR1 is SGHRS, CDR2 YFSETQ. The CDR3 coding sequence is TGCGCCAGCAGCTTGGCTCCTAGCCTCGATGAGCAGTTCTTC. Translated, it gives CASSLAPSLDEQFF.

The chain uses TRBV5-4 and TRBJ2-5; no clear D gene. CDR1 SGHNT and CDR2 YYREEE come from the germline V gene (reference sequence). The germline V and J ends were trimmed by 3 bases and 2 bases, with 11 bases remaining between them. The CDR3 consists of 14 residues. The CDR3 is CASSSNNIQETQYF. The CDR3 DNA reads TGTGCCAGCAGCTCAAATAACATACAAGAGACCCAGTACTTC.

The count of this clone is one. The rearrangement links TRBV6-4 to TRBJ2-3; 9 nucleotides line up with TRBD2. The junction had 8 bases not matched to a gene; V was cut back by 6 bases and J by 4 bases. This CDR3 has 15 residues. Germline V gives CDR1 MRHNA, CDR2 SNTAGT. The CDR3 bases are TGTGCCAGCAGGACGGGCGGGGGGGCCTCAGATACGCAGTATTTT. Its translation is CASRTGGGASDTQYF.

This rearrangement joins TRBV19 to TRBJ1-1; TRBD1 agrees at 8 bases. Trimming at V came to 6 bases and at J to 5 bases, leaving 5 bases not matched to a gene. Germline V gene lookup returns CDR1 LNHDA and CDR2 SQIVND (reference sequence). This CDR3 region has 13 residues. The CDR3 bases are TGTGCCAGTAGGATTACAGGGGGGACTGAAGCTTTCTTT. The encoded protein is CASRITGGTEAFF.

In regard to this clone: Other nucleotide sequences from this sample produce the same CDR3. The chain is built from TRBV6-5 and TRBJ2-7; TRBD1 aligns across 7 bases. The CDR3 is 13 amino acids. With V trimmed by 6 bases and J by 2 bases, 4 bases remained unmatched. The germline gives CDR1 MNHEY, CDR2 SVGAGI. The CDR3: CASSRQGTYEQYF. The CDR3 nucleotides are TGTGCCAGCAGCCGACAGGGAACCTACGAGCAGTACTTC.

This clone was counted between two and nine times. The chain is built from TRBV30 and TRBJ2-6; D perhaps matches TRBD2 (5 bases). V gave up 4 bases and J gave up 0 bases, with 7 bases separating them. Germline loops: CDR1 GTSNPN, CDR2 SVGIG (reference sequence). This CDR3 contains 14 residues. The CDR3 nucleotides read TGTGCCTGGAACGGGAACTCTGGGGCCAACGTCCTGACTTTC. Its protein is CAWNGNSGANVLTF.

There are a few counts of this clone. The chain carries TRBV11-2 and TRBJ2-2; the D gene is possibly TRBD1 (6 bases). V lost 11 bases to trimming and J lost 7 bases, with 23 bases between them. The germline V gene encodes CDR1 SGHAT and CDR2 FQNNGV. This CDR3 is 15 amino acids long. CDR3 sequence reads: CACTDLRGRGGELFF. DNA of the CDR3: TGTGCCTGCACAGATCTTAGGGGCAGGGGCGGGGAGCTGTTTTTT.

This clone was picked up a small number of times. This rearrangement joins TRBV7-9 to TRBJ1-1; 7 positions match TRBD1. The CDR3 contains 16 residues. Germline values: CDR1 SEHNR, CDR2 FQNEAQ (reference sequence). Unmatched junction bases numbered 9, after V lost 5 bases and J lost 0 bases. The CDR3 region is CASSLYSDRLNTEAFF. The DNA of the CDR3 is TGTGCCAGCAGCCTATATTCGGACAGGTTGAACACTGAAGCTTTCTTT. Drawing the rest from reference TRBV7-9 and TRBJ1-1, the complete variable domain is DTGVSQNPRHKITKRGQNVTFRCDPISEHNRLYWYRQTLGQGPEFLTYFQNEAQLEKSRLLSDRFSAERPKGSFSTLEIQRTEQGDSAMYLCASSLYSDRLNTEAFFGQGTRLTVV.

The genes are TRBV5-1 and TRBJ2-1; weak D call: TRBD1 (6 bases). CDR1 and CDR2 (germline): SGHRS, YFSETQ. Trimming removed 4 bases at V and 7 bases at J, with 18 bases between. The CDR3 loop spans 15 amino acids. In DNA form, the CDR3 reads TGCGCCAGCAGCCCTACAGGGTCGTTGAGTAATGAGCAGTTCTTC. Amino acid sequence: CASSPTGSLSNEQFF.

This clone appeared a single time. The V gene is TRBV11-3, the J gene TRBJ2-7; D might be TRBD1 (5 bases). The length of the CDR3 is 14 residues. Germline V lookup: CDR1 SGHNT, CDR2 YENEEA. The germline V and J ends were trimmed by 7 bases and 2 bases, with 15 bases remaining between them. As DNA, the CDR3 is TGTGCCAGCACCCTATTAGAAGGGGCCTACGAGCAGTACTTC. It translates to CASTLLEGAYEQYF.